The 20 T cell receptor beta chains listed next were all sequenced from one sample in a study of blood T cell repertoires in COVID-19. Sequencing used immunoSEQ multiplex PCR; TCRdb keeps in-frame clones, though not all of them. This table holds about 140,000 clones, around 90% found once. Source material: peripheral blood. These receptors all stem from a man aged 55 to 70 with active or convalescent COVID-19.

This clone appeared once. This sequence joins TRBV27 and TRBJ1-1; 9 nucleotides align to TRBD1. From germline, CDR1 is MNHEY and CDR2 SMNVEV (reference sequence). Trimming at V came to 1 base and at J to 2 bases, leaving 2 bases not matched to a gene. This CDR3 region has 15 residues. CDR3 nucleotides: TGTGCCAGCAGTTTATTACAGGGGGCTAACACTGAAGCTTTCTTT. Residues: CASSLLQGANTEAFF.

The chain links TRBV28 to TRBJ2-2, with TRBD2 matching 12 bases. This CDR3 is 15 amino acids long. Germline CDR1 reads MDHEN; CDR2 reads SYDVKM. The ends lost 5 bases at V and 6 bases at J; junction bases unmatched: 4. CDR3 coding DNA: TGTGCCAGCAGTCCCGGACTAGCGGGGCCCGGGGAGCTGTTTTTT. Translating gives CASSPGLAGPGELFF.

This chain uses TRBV7-9 with TRBJ1-2; tentatively, D is TRBD1 (6 bases). Trimming took off 6 bases at V and 8 bases at J, with 13 bases between the two ends. This CDR3 has 12 residues. The germline V gene has CDR1 SEHNR and CDR2 FQNEAQ (reference sequence). The CDR3 spells CASSTTGKGYTF. DNA for the CDR3: TGTGCCAGCAGTACTACAGGGAAAGGCTACACCTTC.

This sequence joins TRBV28 and TRBJ1-2; D gene uncertain. Germline V lookup: CDR1 MDHEN, CDR2 SYDVKM. Trimming took off 0 bases at V and 0 bases at J, with 5 bases between the two ends. The CDR3 sequence is 14 residues long. CDR3: CASSLWGANYGYTF. The CDR3 nucleotides read TGTGCCAGCAGTTTATGGGGAGCTAACTATGGCTACACCTTC.

This chain links TRBV3-1 (or the pseudogene TRBV3-2) with TRBJ2-6; 10 bases align to TRBD1. V lost 3 bases, J lost 1 base, and 3 bases stayed unmatched. The CDR3 has 17 residues. Germline-derived CDR1 and CDR2 are LGHDT and YNNKEL (reference sequence). CDR3: CASSQGDRGSGANVLTF. CDR3 DNA sequence: TGTGCCAGCAGCCAGGGGGACAGGGGATCTGGGGCCAACGTCCTGACTTTC.

The chain joins TRBV6-2 or TRBV6-3 to TRBJ1-2; possibly TRBD1 for D (6 bases). Germline V lookup: CDR1 MNHEY, CDR2 SVGEGT. Trimming shortened V by 5 bases and J by 4 bases, and 14 bases separated the two germline ends. The CDR3 spans 14 residues. The CDR3 DNA is TGTGCCAGCAGTCAACAGGGTATCGGCTATGGCTACACCTTC. Translation: CASSQQGIGYGYTF.

The chain uses TRBV6-5 and TRBJ2-7; 9 bases are a match to TRBD1. Germline CDR1 and CDR2: MNHEY and SVGAGI. V shed 2 bases and J 1 base; nucleotides not matched to a gene: 0. The CDR3 is made up of 14 amino acids. CDR3 sequence reads: CASSYGQGSYEQYF. CDR3 coding DNA: TGTGCCAGCAGTTACGGACAGGGGTCCTACGAGCAGTACTTC.

The chain carries TRBV5-5 and TRBJ1-2, with 10 nucleotides matching TRBD1. CDR1 is SGHKS and CDR2 is YYEKEE in the germline V gene (reference sequence). This CDR3 has 13 amino acids. V lost 2 bases to trimming and J lost 8 bases; unmatched junction nucleotides: 3. The CDR3: CASSFGTGVGYTF. CDR3 in DNA: TGTGCCAGCAGCTTTGGGACAGGGGTCGGCTACACCTTC. The entire variable domain, with the rest obtained from reference TRBV5-5 and TRBJ1-2, is as follows: DAGVTQSPTHLIKTRGQQVTLRCSPISGHKSVSWYQQVLGQGPQFIFQYYEKEERGRGNFPDRFSARQFPNYSSELNVNALLLGDSALYLCASSFGTGVGYTFGSGTRLTVV.

This clone has just one count. The chain is built from TRBV19 and TRBJ2-1; 11 bases are a match to TRBD2. V was clipped by 5 bases and J by 6 bases; unmatched bases: 6. Germline CDR1 reads LNHDA; CDR2 reads SQIVND (reference sequence). The CDR3 contains 15 residues. The CDR3 DNA reads as TGTGCCAGTAGTCGGGCTAGCGGGAGGCCCAATGAGCAGTTCTTC. It is translated as CASSRASGRPNEQFF.

This rearrangement joins TRBV5-1 to TRBJ2-7, with D perhaps matching TRBD1 (5 bases). The CDR3 spans 15 residues. The germline V and J ends were trimmed by 6 bases and 2 bases, with 18 bases remaining between them. Germline loops: CDR1 SGHRS, CDR2 YFSETQ. The CDR3 nucleotides are TGCGCCAGCAACTCCGGACAAGGAAACGCCTACGAGCAGTACTTC. This encodes CASNSGQGNAYEQYF.

This sequence joins TRBV6-6 and TRBJ2-1; the D gene is possibly TRBD1 (6 bases). Trimming removed 6 bases from V and 0 bases from J, with 12 bases in between. Per the germline V gene, CDR1 is MNHNY and CDR2 is SVGAGI (reference sequence). The CDR3 extends over 15 amino acids. The CDR3 region has the DNA TGTGCCAGCAGAAGGGACAATCGCTCCTACAATGAGCAGTTCTTC. Translating gives CASRRDNRSYNEQFF.

This sequence joins TRBV10-1 and TRBJ1-1; D might be TRBD1 (5 bases). CDR1 and CDR2 from the germline V gene are WNHNN and SYGVQD (reference sequence). This CDR3 is built from 13 residues. The V end was cut by 3 bases, the J end by 2 bases, with 7 bases between. CDR3 nucleotide sequence: TGCGCCAGCAGTGACAGGGTCAACACTGAAGCTTTCTTT. It is translated as CASSDRVNTEAFF.

The chain uses TRBV6-5 and TRBJ2-1, with TRBD2 identical over 10 bases. The CDR3 loop spans 15 amino acids. V lost 0 bases and J lost 9; bases outside the gene matches: 5. Germline V gene sequence: CDR1 MNHEY, CDR2 SVGAGI. CDR3 amino acids: CASSYSLAGVGEQFF. For the CDR3, the DNA is TGTGCCAGCAGTTACTCGCTAGCGGGAGTTGGTGAGCAGTTCTTC.

This rearrangement joins TRBV28 to TRBJ2-2; D might be TRBD1 (5 bases). Trimming stripped 1 base from V and 4 bases from J, with 13 bases between. The V gene's germline CDR1 is MDHEN and CDR2 SYDVKM. The CDR3 has 16 residues. The CDR3 region has the DNA TGTGCCAGCAGTTTATCTCCAGGGTTCGGCACCGGGGAGCTGTTTTTT. Its translation: CASSLSPGFGTGELFF.

There are a few counts of this clone. The genes are TRBV6-5 and TRBJ1-2; 7 nucleotides agree with TRBD1. The CDR3 length is 13 residues. J lost 9 bases, V lost 5 bases, and 9 bases had no gene match. Germline CDR1 and CDR2: MNHEY and SVGAGI. CDR3 residues: CASSRDRVGSYTF. The CDR3 DNA reads as TGTGCCAGCAGTCGAGACAGGGTCGGTAGCTACACCTTC.

This chain uses TRBV19 with TRBJ1-3; D is ambiguous. Trimming took off 3 bases at V and 0 bases at J, with 12 bases between the two ends. In germline, CDR1 is LNHDA, CDR2 SQIVND (reference sequence). The CDR3 runs to 16 residues. The CDR3: CASSISPGRSGNTIYF. CDR3 nucleotide sequence: TGTGCCAGTAGTATTTCTCCGGGTCGCTCTGGAAACACCATATATTTT. Variable domain in full (rest from reference TRBV19 and TRBJ1-3): DGGITQSPKYLFRKEGQNVTLSCEQNLNHDAMYWYRQDPGQGLRLIYYSQIVNDFQKGDIAEGYSVSREKKESFPLTVTSAQKNPTAFYLCASSISPGRSGNTIYFGEGSWLTVV.

V gene TRBV27 combines with J gene TRBJ2-7, with 12 bases that match TRBD2. This CDR3 is built from 13 residues. V trimming: 8 bases; J trimming: 6 bases; junction bases outside the gene matches: 5. CDR1 and CDR2 (germline): MNHEY, SMNVEV (reference sequence). In nucleotides, the CDR3 is TGTGCCAGCGGGCTAGCGGGAGGGACCGAGCAGTACTTC. Amino acid sequence: CASGLAGGTEQYF.

The rearrangement links TRBV10-3 to TRBJ1-6, with unresolved D. Trimming cost V 4 bases and J 2 bases, with 9 bases left between them. Per the germline V gene, CDR1 is ENHRY and CDR2 is SYGVKD. The CDR3 length is 15 residues. The CDR3 sequence: CAISGTPAYNSPLHF. For the CDR3, the DNA is TGTGCCATCAGTGGCACACCCGCCTATAATTCACCCCTCCACTTT.

The chain recombines TRBV6-5 with TRBJ2-4; possible D gene TRBD2, 7 bases. Deletions cut 5 bases from V and 8 bases from J, with 16 bases between. The CDR3 covers 14 residues. Germline V gene lookup returns CDR1 MNHEY and CDR2 SVGAGI. For the CDR3, the DNA is TGTGCCAGCAGTCCTCCGGGGGGCTTGGACATTCAGTACTTC. Its protein is CASSPPGGLDIQYF.

The CDR3 reads CATSDGDRGPEAFF. The CDR3 bases are TGTGCCACCAGTGATGGGGACAGGGGTCCTGAAGCTTTCTTT. The chain combines TRBV24-1 with TRBJ1-1, with 10 bases aligning to TRBD1. CDR1 and CDR2 (germline): KGHDR, SFDVKD. The CDR3 spans 14 residues. V dropped 3 bases and J dropped 6; count of bases not matched to a gene: 3.